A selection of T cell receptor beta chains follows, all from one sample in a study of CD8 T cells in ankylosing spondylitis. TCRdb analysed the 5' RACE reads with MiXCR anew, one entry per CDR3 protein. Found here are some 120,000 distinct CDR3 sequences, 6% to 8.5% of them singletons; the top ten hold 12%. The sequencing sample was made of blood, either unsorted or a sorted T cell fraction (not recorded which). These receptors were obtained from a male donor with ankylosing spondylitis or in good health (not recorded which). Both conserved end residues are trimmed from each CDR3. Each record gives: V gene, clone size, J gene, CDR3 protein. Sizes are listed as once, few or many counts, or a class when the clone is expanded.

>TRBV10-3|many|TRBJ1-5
AISESSLGSKQPQH
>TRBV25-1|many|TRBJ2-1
ASTDPGGWNEQF
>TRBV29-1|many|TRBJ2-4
SVRHLGANIQY
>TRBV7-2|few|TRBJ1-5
ASSPGQRNQPQH
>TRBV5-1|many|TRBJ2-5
ASSLKRETYETQY
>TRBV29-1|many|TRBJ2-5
SVGRDSGMGTQY
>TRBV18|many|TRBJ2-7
ASSPLFGGDYEQY
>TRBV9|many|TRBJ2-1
ASSVAPIPPYNEQF
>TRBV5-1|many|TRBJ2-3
ASSRSGTGSTDTQY
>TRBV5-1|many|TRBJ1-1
ASSLVGQGNTEAF
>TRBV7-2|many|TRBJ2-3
ASSQSGTQTDTQY
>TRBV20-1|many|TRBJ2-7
SVRTSGATYEQY
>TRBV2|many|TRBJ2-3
ASSLTSGGTDTQY
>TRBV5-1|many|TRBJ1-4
ASSPLPGGLPEKLF
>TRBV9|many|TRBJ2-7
ASASGGDYEQY
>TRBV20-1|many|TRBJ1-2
SAYGTGNGLNYGYT